This entry is about one TCR beta chain. Germline V gene data show CDR1 as MDHEN and CDR2 as SYDVKM. This CDR3 region has 15 residues. Losses at the gene ends were 6 bases for V and 3 bases for J; bases not matched to a gene: 10. The data belong to a study of blood T cell repertoires in COVID-19. Across the whole study: Collection of acute and convalescent COVID-19 samples took place in the United States, Italy and Spain. Nucleic acid was either cDNA or gDNA, and it came from T cells, B-cell-depleted T cells, or PBMCs.

Original data processing: Nucleated cell counts were estimated from reference gene primer amplification. TCRdb keeps only in-frame clones here, not all; method: immunoSEQ multiplex PCR. For V, J and clone size, that table is used; D and trimming come from the DNA. In the table there are 240,000 or so clones, about 84% of which are singletons. The origin of this receptor is a man at least 80 years old with acute or convalescent COVID-19. The sequencing sample was made of peripheral blood. The chain recombines TRBV28 with TRBJ2-7, with 8 positions matching TRBD1. The CDR3 here is CASSPPTGEIYEQYF. CDR3 DNA sequence: TGTGCCAGCAGCCCCCCGACAGGGGAGATCTACGAGCAGTACTTC.